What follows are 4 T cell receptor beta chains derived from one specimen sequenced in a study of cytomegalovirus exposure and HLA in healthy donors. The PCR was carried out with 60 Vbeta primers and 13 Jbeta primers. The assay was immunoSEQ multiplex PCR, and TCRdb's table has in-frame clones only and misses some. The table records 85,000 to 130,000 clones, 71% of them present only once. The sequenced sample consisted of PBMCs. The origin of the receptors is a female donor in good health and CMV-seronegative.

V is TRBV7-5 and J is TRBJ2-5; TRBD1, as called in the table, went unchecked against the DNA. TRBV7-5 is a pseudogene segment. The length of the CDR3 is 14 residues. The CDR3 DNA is TGTGCCAGAAGCTACAGGGGGCCGGTAGAGACCCAGTACTTC. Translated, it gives CARSYRGPVETQYF.

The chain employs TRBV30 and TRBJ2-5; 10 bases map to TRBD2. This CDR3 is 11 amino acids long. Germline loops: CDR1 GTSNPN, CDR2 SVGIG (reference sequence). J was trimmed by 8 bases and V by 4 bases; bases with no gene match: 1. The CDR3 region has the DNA TGTGCCTGGACTAGCGGGAGAACCCAGTACTTC. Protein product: CAWTSGRTQYF.

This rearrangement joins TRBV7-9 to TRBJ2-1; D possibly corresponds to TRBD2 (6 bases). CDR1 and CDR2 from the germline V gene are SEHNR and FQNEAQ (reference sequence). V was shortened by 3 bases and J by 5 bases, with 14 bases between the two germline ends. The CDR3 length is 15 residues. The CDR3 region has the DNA TGTGCCAGCAGCTTGGTTCACGGGGGAGACAATGAGCAGTTCTTC. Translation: CASSLVHGGDNEQFF.

CDR3 amino acids: CASSVDFNNEQFF. The CDR3 coding sequence is TGTGCCAGCAGCGTAGATTTTAACAATGAGCAGTTCTTC. This rearrangement joins TRBV9 to TRBJ2-1; no definite D call. Trimming took 0 bases from V and 5 from J, leaving 6 bases between them. CDR1 is SGDLS, CDR2 YYNGEE, per germline. There are 13 residues in the CDR3.